This T cell receptor (beta chain) stems from a study of CD8+ T cells in alopecia areata. Study details: Oral tofacitinib (5 to 10 mg twice daily) was administered to treated patients.

Isolated RNA was reverse transcribed into cDNA used as the sequencing template. Libraries were prepared by immunoSEQ multiplex PCR; TCRdb keeps only in-frame clonotypes and omits some of them. Of 150,000 to 200,000 clones in the sample, 67% are singletons; the top ten hold roughly 11%. About this clone itself: What it binds is not known.

There are 17 residues in the CDR3. V was pared by 1 base and J by 2 bases, with 19 bases between. The germline V gene encodes CDR1 SGHDT and CDR2 YYEEEE. Study-wide results and limits: Among the cells sequenced in scalp samples are also the resident alphabeta T cells of normal skin.

This sequence was found in a human donor with alopecia areata. This chain uses TRBV5-6 with TRBJ2-7; maybe TRBD2 (6 bases). The material sequenced was CD8+ T cells sorted from blood, taken at week 0. The CDR3 bases are TGTGCCAGCAGCTTGCAGAACCTGTGGAGGGGAACCTACGAGCAGTACTTC. Translation: CASSLQNLWRGTYEQYF.